This is a list of T cell receptor beta chains from one sample in a study of blood T cell repertoires in COVID-19. Sequencing was performed with immunoSEQ multiplex PCR; in TCRdb, only in-frame clones are kept and a portion is missing. This sample has roughly 200,000 clones, with roughly 85% found just once. Sequenced material: PBMCs or T cells enriched from blood (not recorded which). The origin of the receptors is a woman between 35 and 50 years old with acute COVID-19. CDR3s include the opening cysteine and the closing phenylalanine or tryptophan. D genes are given only for firm matches.

v_gene	j_gene	d_gene	CDR3nt	CDR3aa
TRBV23-1	TRBJ1-1	-	TGCGCCAGCAGTTCCATCGACTTTATTCCCTCCGATACCCCATGGCACTCTGAAGCTTTCTTT	CASSSIDFIPSDTPWHSEAFF
TRBV10-3	TRBJ1-6	-	TGTGCCATCAGTGAAAGGGGCTCCTATAATTCACCCCTCCACTTT	CAISERGSYNSPLHF
TRBV9	TRBJ1-1	-	TGTGCCAGCAGCCCGAGTACAGGGAACACTGAAGCTTTCTTT	CASSPSTGNTEAFF
TRBV3-1/TRBV3-2	TRBJ2-2	TRBD2	TGTGCCAGCAGCCAAACTAGCGGTGACAACACCGGGGAGCTGTTTTTT	CASSQTSGDNTGELFF
TRBV11-2	TRBJ1-6	-	TGTGCCAGCGGGGCAAGGGGCGGCTATAATTCACCCCTCCACTTT	CASGARGGYNSPLHF
TRBV9	TRBJ1-1	-	TGTGCCAGCAGCGTAGCTGAGGGCGGACAGAAAGCTTTCTTT	CASSVAEGGQKAFF
TRBV6-2/TRBV6-3	TRBJ2-2	TRBD2	TGTGCCAGCAGTTACCTAGCGGGGGCCCCCGGGGAGCTGTTTTTT	CASSYLAGAPGELFF
TRBV11-2	TRBJ1-4	-	TGTGCCAGCAGCTTTCGGGGAGGGGAGAGCGAAAAACTGTTTTTT	CASSFRGGESEKLFF
TRBV7-2	TRBJ2-3	TRBD2	TGTGCCAGCAGCTTAGAACTAGCGGGGGGGCTACGCACAGATACGCAGTATTTT	CASSLELAGGLRTDTQYF
TRBV7-2	TRBJ2-5	-	TGTGCCAGCAGCGCAGGGGGGGAGACCCAGTACTTC	CASSAGGETQYF